This TCR beta chain originates from a study of blood T cell repertoires in COVID-19 (dated by TCRdb to 2020 to 2021). Looking at the study overall: Samples from collaborators originated in the United States, Italy and Spain and spanned both the acute and convalescent phases of COVID-19. The material from the prospective study consisted of cDNA or gDNA derived from T cells, B-cell-depleted T cells, or PBMCs. The dataset comprised deeply sampled blood TCRbeta repertoires from subjects exposed to, actively infected with, or recovered from COVID-19. The repertoires were made available in a free public database intended to serve as a resource for research on the immune response to SARS-CoV-2. Samples came from the ongoing ImmuneRACE study (first 160 participants) plus 1,254 subjects from 6 global collaborators. Nearly every sample came with metadata listing a de-identified subject ID, COVID-19 status, age in years and sex. HLA class I and class II types, where available, came from metadata supplied by the sample provider rather than from assay-based typing.

The immunoSEQ Assay, a bias-controlled multiplex PCR, was used to amplify TCRbeta CDR3 regions from genomic DNA. In the original analysis: Nucleated cell counts per sample were estimated from amplification of reference gene primers within the assay. To quantify the absolute abundance of each unique TCRbeta CDR3 rearrangement, sequence reads were collapsed and filtered. For each sample, productive Simpson clonality was calculated as the square root of Simpson's diversity index over productive rearrangements. Sourced from immuneACCESS, this table was stored by TCRdb with only in-frame sequences that have V and J called. A share of the clones is absent; for the studies checked, an unresolved V gene accounts for under half, and the remainder has no known explanation. Clone size and V and J calls were adopted from that table, with D and trimming inferred from the DNA. Recorded for this sample are about 300,000 clones; approximately 92% of them occurred a single time. Of the sample, about 6.8% falls within the top ten clones.

Concerning this clone itself: Its antigen remains unidentified. No base quality values were provided; no much bigger clone lies one nucleotide off.

Points the paper makes about the study in general: Clinical and demographic metadata were provided uncurated, with the amount varying by source and participant.

In Seattle, one collaborating source enrolled patients while the infection was active and tracked those patients longitudinally over the course of disease. Each collaborating institution followed its own protocols to collect whole blood in K2EDTA tubes. For TCRbeta analysis, collaborators shipped samples in one of three forms: frozen whole blood, isolated PBMCs, or DNA extracted from either of those sample types. The receptor's source is a woman between 25 and 40 years old with COVID-19, enrolled during active disease. Sequences were obtained from peripheral blood.

The DNA reads as follows: TGTGCCATCAGTGACTATACTAGCGGGATCAGCACAGATACGCAGTATTTT. This sequence encodes CAISDYTSGISTDTQYF. The chain couples TRBV10-3 to TRBJ2-3; TRBD2 fits 10 bases in the junction. V loses 3 bases at its end and J loses 0 bases; junction bases beyond the gene matches: 6. The CDR3 covers 17 residues, taking in both the cysteine and the phenylalanine. The CDR3 DNA has 51 bases and is translated from base 1. The germline V gene supplies CDR1 ENHRY and CDR2 SYGVKD.